This T cell receptor (beta chain) was observed in a study of control samples from healthy donors and cancer patients (dated by TCRdb to the early 2020s). For CDR1 and CDR2, the germline V gene (reference sequence) lists LNHNV and YYDKDF. V loses 4 bases, J loses 0 bases, and the germline ends lie 9 bases apart. The CDR3 covers 14 residues, taking in both the cysteine and the phenylalanine. The DNA shown is the 42-base CDR3, in frame from base 1. Library creation used the immunoSEQ multiplex PCR assay. Drawn from immuneACCESS, this table holds only the in-frame rearrangements with V and J called that TCRdb kept. Clones are partly lost; checked studies trace under half to an unresolved V gene and leave the rest unexplained. In this sample the table shows some 140,000 clones, around nine tenths of which occur a single time. Together, the top ten hold around 10% of the sample. Comments on this clone: Its specific antigen is unknown. One base away there is no much larger clone; base qualities are not given.

This chain joins TRBV15 to TRBJ1-1; TRBD1 is a weak D gene call, 6 bases matching. The source is a man younger than 45 in good health. The material sequenced was blood. The CDR3 is CATSMGAMNTEAFF. The DNA is as follows: TGTGCCACCAGCATGGGGGCAATGAACACTGAAGCTTTCTTT.